The source of this TCR beta chain is a study of identical twins. Overall study results and limits: Potential partial confounding of zero-insertion analyses by invariant MAIT and iNKT cells was noted. Cord blood beta clonotypes that were abundant carried fewer insertions, and memory repertoires showed no such trend.

In the case of this clonotype: Its target is not known.

This CDR3 contains 14 residues. In germline, CDR1 is KGHSH, CDR2 LQKENI. V gave up 0 bases and J gave up 2 bases, with 7 bases separating them. Every sampled donor was Caucasian and healthy. One entry per CDR3 protein results from TCRdb running MiXCR on the 5' RACE reads. The table includes 1.5 million to 2 million distinct CDR3 sequences, about 30% detected once. Sequenced input: cord blood. J is TRBJ1-2 and V is TRBV18; D gene unclear. This receptor was taken from a newborn girl in good health. CDR3 sequence (DNA): TGTGCCAGCTCACCACCGTTCGAGAACTATGGCTACACCTTC. Its protein product is CASSPPFENYGYTF.